This TCR beta chain was found in a study of T cells in narcolepsy. Study at large: Donors had narcolepsy type 1 or type 2, or were healthy controls.

Only in-frame clones appear in the TCRdb table, and some are missing; sequencing was by immunoSEQ multiplex PCR. The profile shows some 13,000 clones, 85% to 90% of them singletons. As concerns this clone: The antigen is unknown.

CDR1 is MNHNS and CDR2 is SASEGT in the germline V gene. The length of the CDR3 is 15 residues. Trimming took 4 bases from V and 2 from J; bases not matched to a gene: 8. Broader study findings: Autoreactive clone sequences were missing from some blood memory CD4+ repertoires. Reportedly, autoreactive clonotypes were serially detected in patients' blood but not controls'. Same-patient CSF and blood CD4+ T cell clonotypes included HCRT-specific and TRIB2-specific autoreactive ones.

This chain joins TRBV6-1 and TRBJ2-7; 7 positions match TRBD2. The clonotype was recovered from a human donor with narcolepsy. Source material: CD45RA- memory CD4+ T cells from PBMCs. CDR3 in DNA: TGTGCCAGCAGTGGATCCGGGAGCGGGGCCTACGAGCAGTACTTC. This codes for CASSGSGSGAYEQYF.